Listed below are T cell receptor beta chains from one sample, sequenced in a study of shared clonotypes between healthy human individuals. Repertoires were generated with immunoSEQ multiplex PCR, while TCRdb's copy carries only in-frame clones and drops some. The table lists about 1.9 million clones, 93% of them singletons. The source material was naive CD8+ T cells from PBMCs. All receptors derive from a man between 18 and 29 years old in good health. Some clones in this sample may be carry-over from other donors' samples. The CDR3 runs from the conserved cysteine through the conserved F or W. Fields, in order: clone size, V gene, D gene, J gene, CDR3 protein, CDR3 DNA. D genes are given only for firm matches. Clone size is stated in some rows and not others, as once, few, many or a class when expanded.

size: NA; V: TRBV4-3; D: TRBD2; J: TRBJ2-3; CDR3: CASSQDPGLAGVTDTQYF; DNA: TGCGCCAGCAGCCAAGATCCGGGACTAGCGGGAGTTACTGATACGCAGTATTTT
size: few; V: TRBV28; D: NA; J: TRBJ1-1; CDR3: CASSPKRTENTEAFF; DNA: TGTGCCAGCAGTCCGAAGAGAACCGAGAACACTGAAGCTTTCTTT
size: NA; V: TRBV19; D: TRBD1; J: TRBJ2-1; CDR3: CASSPRDSTINEQFF; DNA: TGTGCCAGTAGCCCCCGGGACAGTACAATCAATGAGCAGTTCTTC
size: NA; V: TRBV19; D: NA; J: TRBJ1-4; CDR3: CASRDARTTNEKLFF; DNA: TGTGCCAGTCGTGATGCCCGCACAACTAATGAAAAACTGTTTTTT
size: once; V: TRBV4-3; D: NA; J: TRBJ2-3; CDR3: CASSQDANRSPTDTQYF; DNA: TGCGCCAGCAGCCAAGATGCCAACCGGAGCCCCACAGATACGCAGTATTTT
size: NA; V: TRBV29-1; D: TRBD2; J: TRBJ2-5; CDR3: CSAAGGPLYQETQYF; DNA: TGCAGCGCGGCGGGAGGACCCTTGTACCAAGAGACCCAGTACTTC
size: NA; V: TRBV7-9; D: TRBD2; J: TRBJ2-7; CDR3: CASSFPVKREGVNEQYF; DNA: TGTGCCAGCAGCTTCCCTGTGAAGCGGGAGGGCGTTAACGAGCAGTACTTC
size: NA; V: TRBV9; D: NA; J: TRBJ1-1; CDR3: CASSVGGHLNTEAFF; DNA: TGTGCCAGCAGCGTTGGGGGACACTTGAACACTGAAGCTTTCTTT
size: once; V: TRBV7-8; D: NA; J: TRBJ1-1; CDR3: CASSYRAANTEAFF; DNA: TGTGCCAGCAGCTACAGGGCGGCGAACACTGAAGCTTTCTTT
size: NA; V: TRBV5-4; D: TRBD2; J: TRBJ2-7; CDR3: CASSLLTSGSSYEQYF; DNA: TGTGCCAGCAGCCTCTTGACTAGCGGGAGCTCCTACGAGCAGTACTTC
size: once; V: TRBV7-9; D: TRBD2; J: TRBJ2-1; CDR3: CASSRTSGSSYNEQFF; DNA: TGTGCCAGCAGCCGGACTAGCGGTAGCTCCTACAATGAGCAGTTCTTC
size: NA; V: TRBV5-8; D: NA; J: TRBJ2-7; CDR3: CASSLDLSSYEQYF; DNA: TGTGCCAGCAGCTTGGACCTTAGCTCCTACGAGCAGTACTTC
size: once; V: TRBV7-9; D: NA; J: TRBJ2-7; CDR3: CASSSAVGREHEQYF; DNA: TGTGCCAGCAGCAGCGCAGTGGGGCGCGAGCACGAGCAGTACTTC
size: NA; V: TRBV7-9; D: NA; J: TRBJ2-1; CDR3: CASSLVGGAYNEQFF; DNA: TGTGCCAGCAGCTTAGTCGGAGGGGCCTACAATGAGCAGTTCTTC
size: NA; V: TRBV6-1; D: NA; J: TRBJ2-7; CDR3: CASSGRAGTYEQYF; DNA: TGTGCCAGCAGTGGTCGTGCGGGTACCTACGAGCAGTACTTC
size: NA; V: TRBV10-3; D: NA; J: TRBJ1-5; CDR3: CATARGVGKDQPQHF; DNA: TGTGCCACCGCTCGGGGGGTTGGGAAGGATCAGCCCCAGCATTTT
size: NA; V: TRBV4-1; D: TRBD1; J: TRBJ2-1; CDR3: CASSHKQGADDEQFF; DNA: TGCGCCAGCAGCCACAAACAGGGGGCCGATGATGAGCAGTTCTTC
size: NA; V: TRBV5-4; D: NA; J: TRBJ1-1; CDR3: CASSDGQSGTEAFF; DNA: TGTGCCAGCAGCGACGGACAGTCCGGCACTGAAGCTTTCTTT
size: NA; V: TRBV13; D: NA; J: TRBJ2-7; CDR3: CASSLLAESYEQYF; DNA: TGTGCCAGCAGCTTATTGGCGGAATCCTACGAGCAGTACTTC
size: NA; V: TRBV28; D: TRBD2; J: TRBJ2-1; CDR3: CASGPGLAGIIEQFF; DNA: TGTGCCAGCGGGCCTGGACTAGCGGGAATAATTGAGCAGTTCTTC
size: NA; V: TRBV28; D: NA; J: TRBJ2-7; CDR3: CASSRVGGHSYEQYF; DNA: TGTGCCAGCAGCCGCGTTGGGGGACACTCCTACGAGCAGTACTTC
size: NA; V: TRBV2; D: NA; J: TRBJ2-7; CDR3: CASSDGQFHEQYF; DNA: TGTGCCAGCAGTGACGGACAGTTCCACGAGCAGTACTTC
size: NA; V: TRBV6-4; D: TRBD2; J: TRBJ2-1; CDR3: CASSDSAGVQYNEQFF; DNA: TGTGCCAGCAGTGACTCAGCGGGAGTTCAGTACAATGAGCAGTTCTTC
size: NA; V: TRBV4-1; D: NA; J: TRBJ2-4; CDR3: CASSQVSTHAGAKNIQYF; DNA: TGCGCCAGCAGCCAAGTGTCGACCCACGCCGGAGCCAAAAACATTCAGTACTTC
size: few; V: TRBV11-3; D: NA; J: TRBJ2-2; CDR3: CASSLETGELFF; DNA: TGTGCCAGCAGCTTAGAAACCGGGGAGCTGTTTTTT
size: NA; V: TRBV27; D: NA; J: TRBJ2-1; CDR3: CASRSWGDHNEQFF; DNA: TGTGCCAGCAGATCATGGGGCGACCACAATGAGCAGTTCTTC
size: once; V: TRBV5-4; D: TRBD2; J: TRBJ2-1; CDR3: CASSPGLAGGSYNEQFF; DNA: TGTGCCAGCAGCCCGGGACTAGCGGGAGGGTCCTACAATGAGCAGTTCTTC
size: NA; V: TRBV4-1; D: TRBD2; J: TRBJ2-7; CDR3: CASSQDGVREGPYEQYF; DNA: TGCGCCAGCAGCCAAGACGGGGTGCGGGAGGGTCCCTACGAGCAGTACTTC
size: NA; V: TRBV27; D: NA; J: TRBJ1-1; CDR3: CASSLTGTEAFF; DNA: TGTGCCAGCAGCCTGACCGGGACTGAAGCTTTCTTT
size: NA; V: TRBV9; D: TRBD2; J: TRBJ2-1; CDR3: CASSFWGVAGAYNEQFF; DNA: TGTGCCAGCAGCTTTTGGGGGGTAGCGGGAGCCTACAATGAGCAGTTCTTC
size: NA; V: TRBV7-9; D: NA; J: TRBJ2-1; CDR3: CASSYVNENEQFF; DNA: TGTGCCAGCAGTTACGTCAACGAGAATGAGCAGTTCTTC
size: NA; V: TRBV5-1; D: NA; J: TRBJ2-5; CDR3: CASSLLQGQETQYF; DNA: TGCGCCAGCAGCTTACTACAGGGACAAGAGACCCAGTACTTC
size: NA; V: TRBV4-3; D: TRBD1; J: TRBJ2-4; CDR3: CASSPLTGDKNIQYF; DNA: TGCGCCAGCAGCCCATTGACAGGGGACAAAAACATTCAGTACTTC
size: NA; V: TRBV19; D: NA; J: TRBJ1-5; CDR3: CASTSTGDNQPQHF; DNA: TGTGCCAGTACCTCGACGGGGGACAATCAGCCCCAGCATTTT
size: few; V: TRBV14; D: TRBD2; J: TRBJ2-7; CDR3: CASSHRGGRVGEQYF; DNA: TGTGCCAGCAGCCATCGTGGCGGGAGGGTTGGCGAGCAGTACTTC
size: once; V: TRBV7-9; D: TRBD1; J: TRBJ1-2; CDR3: CASSLADRAFSF; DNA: TGTGCCAGCAGCTTAGCGGACAGGGCTTTTTCCTTC
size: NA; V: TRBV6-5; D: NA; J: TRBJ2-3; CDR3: CASSKRRAGTDTQYF; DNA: TGTGCCAGCAGCAAACGCCGGGCGGGTACAGATACGCAGTATTTT
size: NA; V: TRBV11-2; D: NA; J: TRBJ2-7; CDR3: CASSLVSRASLYEQYF; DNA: TGTGCCAGCAGCTTAGTAAGTAGGGCTAGTTTATACGAGCAGTACTTC
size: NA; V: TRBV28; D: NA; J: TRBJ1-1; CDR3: CASSSDRMNTEAFF; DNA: TGTGCCAGCAGTTCCGACCGGATGAACACTGAAGCTTTCTTT
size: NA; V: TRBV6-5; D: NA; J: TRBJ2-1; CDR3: CASGTGVGEQFF; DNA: TGTGCCAGCGGGACGGGAGTAGGGGAGCAGTTCTTC
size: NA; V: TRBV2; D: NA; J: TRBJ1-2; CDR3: CASSGTEGTYGYTF; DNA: TGTGCCAGCAGTGGGACGGAAGGTACCTATGGCTACACCTTC
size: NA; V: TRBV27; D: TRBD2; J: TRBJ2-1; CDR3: CASSLSGGTYNEQFF; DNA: TGTGCCAGCAGTTTGAGCGGGGGTACCTACAATGAGCAGTTCTTC
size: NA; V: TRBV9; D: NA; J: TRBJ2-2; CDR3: CASRSTGTSGTGELFF; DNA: TGTGCCAGCAGGAGTACAGGGACGTCGGGCACCGGGGAGCTGTTTTTT
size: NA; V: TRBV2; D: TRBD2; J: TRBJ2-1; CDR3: CASSDLAGGLNEQFF; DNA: TGTGCCAGCAGTGACTTAGCGGGAGGGCTCAATGAGCAGTTCTTC
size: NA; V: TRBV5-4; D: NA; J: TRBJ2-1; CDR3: CASSLGPNGVYNEQFF; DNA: TGTGCCAGCAGCTTGGGGCCGAACGGGGTCTACAATGAGCAGTTCTTC
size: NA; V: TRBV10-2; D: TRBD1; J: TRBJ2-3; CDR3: CASGNRGRTDTQYF; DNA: TGCGCCAGCGGCAACAGGGGGCGTACAGATACGCAGTATTTT
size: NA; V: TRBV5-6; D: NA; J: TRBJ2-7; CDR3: CASSLAGSDYEQYF; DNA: TGTGCCAGCAGCTTGGCGGGCTCGGATTACGAGCAGTACTTC
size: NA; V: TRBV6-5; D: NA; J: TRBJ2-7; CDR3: CASSYSALGTSYEQYF; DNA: TGTGCCAGCAGTTACTCGGCCCTAGGGACTTCCTACGAGCAGTACTTC
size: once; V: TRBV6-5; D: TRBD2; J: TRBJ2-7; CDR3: CASGPGLDYEQYF; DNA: TGTGCCAGCGGACCGGGACTAGATTACGAGCAGTACTTC
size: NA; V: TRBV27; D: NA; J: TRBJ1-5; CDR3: CASSSMRDQPQHF; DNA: TGTGCCAGCAGTTCGATGCGAGATCAGCCCCAGCATTTT